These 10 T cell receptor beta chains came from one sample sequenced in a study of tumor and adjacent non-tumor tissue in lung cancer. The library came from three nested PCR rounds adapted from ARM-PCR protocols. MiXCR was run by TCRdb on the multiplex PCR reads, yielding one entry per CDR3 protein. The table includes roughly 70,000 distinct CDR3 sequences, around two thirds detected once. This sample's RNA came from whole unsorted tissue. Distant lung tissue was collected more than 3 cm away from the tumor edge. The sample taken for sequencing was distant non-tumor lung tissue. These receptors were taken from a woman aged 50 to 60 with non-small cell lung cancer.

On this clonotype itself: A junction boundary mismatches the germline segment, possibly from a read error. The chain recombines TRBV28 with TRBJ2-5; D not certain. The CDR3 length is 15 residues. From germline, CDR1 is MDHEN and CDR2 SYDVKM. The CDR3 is CVSSLWMVSQETQYF. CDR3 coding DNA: TGTGTCAGCAGTTTATGGATGGTCAGCCAAGAGACCCAATACTTC.

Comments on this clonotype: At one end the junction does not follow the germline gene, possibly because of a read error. In nucleotides, the CDR3 is TGTGCCAACAGCTCCGTAGGGCCGTATGGCTACACCTTC. Translated, it gives CANSSVGPYGYTF. The J gene is TRBJ1-2, the V gene TRBV7-9; D gene unclear. This CDR3 comprises 13 residues. Germline assignment: CDR1 SEHNR and CDR2 FQNEAQ (reference sequence).

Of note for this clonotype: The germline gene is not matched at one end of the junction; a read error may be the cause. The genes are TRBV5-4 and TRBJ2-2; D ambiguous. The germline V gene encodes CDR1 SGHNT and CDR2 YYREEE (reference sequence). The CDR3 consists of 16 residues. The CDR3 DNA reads TGCGCCAGCAGCTTCTCCAGGAAGTGGAACACCGGGGAGCTGTTTTTT. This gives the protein CASSFSRKWNTGELFF.

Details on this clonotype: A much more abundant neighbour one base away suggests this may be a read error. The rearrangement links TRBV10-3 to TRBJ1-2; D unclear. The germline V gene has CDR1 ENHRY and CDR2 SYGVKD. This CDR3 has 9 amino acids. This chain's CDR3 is CVVGYGYTF. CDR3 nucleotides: TGTGTCGTCGGATATGGCTACACCTTC.

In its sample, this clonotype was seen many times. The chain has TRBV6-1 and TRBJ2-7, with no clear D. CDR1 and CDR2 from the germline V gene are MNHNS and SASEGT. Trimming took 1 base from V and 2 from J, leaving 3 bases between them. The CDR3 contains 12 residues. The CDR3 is CASSEGPYEQYF. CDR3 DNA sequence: TGTGCCAGCAGTGAAGGACCCTACGAGCAGTACTTC.

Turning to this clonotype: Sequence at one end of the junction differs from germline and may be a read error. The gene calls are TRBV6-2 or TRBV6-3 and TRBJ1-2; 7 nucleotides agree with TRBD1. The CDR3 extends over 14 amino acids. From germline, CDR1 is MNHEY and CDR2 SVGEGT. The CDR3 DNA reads TGTACCAGCAGCCGCGGACAGGTGCAGGATAGCTACACCTTC. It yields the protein CTSSRGQVQDSYTF.

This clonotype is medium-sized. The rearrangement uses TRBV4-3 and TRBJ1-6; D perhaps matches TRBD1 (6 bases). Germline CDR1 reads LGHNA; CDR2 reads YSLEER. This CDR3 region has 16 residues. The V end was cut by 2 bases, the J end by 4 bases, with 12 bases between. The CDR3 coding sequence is TGCGCCAGCAGCCAACAACAGGGTCAATATAATTCACCCCTCCACTTT. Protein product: CASSQQQGQYNSPLHF.

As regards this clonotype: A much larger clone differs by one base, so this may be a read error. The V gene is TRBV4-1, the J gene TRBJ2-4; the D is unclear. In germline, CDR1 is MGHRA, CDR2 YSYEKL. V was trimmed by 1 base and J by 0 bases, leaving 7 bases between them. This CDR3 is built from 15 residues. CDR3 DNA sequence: TGCGCCAGCAGCCAAGGGGTGCTAGCCAAAAACATTCAGTACTTC. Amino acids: CASSQGVLAKNIQYF.

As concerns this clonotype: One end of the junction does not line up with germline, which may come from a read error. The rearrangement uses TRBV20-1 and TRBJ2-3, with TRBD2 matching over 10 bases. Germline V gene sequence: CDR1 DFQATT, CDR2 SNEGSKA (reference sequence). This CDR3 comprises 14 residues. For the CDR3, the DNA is TGCGGTGCTAGAGCGGGAGGGCCGAGAGATACGCATTATTTT. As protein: CGARAGGPRDTHYF.

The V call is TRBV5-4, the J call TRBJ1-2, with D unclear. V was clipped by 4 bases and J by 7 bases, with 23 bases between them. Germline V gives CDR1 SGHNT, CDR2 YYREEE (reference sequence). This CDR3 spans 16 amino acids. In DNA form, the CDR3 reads TGTGCCAGCAGCCCCGGCAGAAGGGCAACACCTATTGGCTACACCTTC. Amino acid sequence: CASSPGRRATPIGYTF.